This T cell receptor (beta chain) came from a study of blood T cell repertoires in COVID-19. At the level of the study: Sites across the United States, Italy and Spain contributed samples from acute and convalescent COVID-19.

The germline gives CDR1 SGDLS, CDR2 YYNGEE. CDR3 length: 13 residues. V shed 1 base and J shed 9 bases, with 11 bases lying between them. Ages ranged from about 18 to 89 years, with residence in 24 US areas. Participants had their cohort set by participant-reported clinical history. Two negative PCRs, clearance, or symptom resolution had been documented for recovered Cohort 3 donors. TCRdb keeps only in-frame clones here, not all; method: immunoSEQ multiplex PCR. This sample has 300,000 to 350,000 clones, with 70% to 90% found just once. Sequenced: PBMCs or T cells enriched from blood (not recorded which). V usage is TRBV9 and J usage is TRBJ1-5; D is undetermined. The receptor was derived from a man aged 25-45 years who had recovered from COVID-19. CDR3 protein: CASSVPYGRPQHF. CDR3 bases: TGTGCCAGCAGCGTACCTTATGGCCGGCCCCAGCATTTT.